This is a list of T cell receptor beta chains from one sample in a study of cytomegalovirus exposure and HLA in healthy donors. TCRdb keeps only in-frame clones here, not all; method: immunoSEQ multiplex PCR. The repertoire holds approximately 38,000 clones, roughly 82% seen once, with roughly a tenth in the top ten. The sample was PBMCs. Receptors originate from a woman in her late teens or twenties in good health and CMV-seropositive. Each CDR3 is given with its conserved first and last residue. A D gene is named only where the DNA matches it firmly. Expanded clones are given a class, and other clones once, few, many or no size at all.

j_gene: TRBJ2-5
abundance: -
d_gene: -
v_gene: TRBV6-4
CDR3nt: TGTGCCAGCAGTGACTCGATATTAAGTCCCCCAGTACAAGAGACCCAGTACTTC
CDR3aa: CASSDSILSPPVQETQYF

j_gene: TRBJ2-7
abundance: -
d_gene: -
v_gene: TRBV6-6
CDR3nt: TGTGCCACCCTGTCTGCCGGGACTTCGATTTACGAGCAGTACTTC
CDR3aa: CATLSAGTSIYEQYF

j_gene: TRBJ2-1
abundance: once
d_gene: -
v_gene: TRBV4-1
CDR3nt: TGCGCCAGCAGCGAAATACTAGGTTCGGGCAATGAGCAGTTCTTC
CDR3aa: CASSEILGSGNEQFF

j_gene: TRBJ2-2
abundance: -
d_gene: -
v_gene: TRBV6-4
CDR3nt: TGTGCCAGCAGTGATGGCAGGAACACCGGGGAGCTGTTTTTT
CDR3aa: CASSDGRNTGELFF

j_gene: TRBJ2-3
abundance: -
d_gene: TRBD2
v_gene: TRBV25-1
CDR3nt: TGTGCCAGCAGTGGGGGTCATAGCGGGACTAGCACAGATACGCAGTATTTT
CDR3aa: CASSGGHSGTSTDTQYF

j_gene: TRBJ2-7
abundance: -
d_gene: -
v_gene: TRBV5-1
CDR3nt: TGCGCCAGCAGTTCCCCCCAAGGGGGGGGGCCAACCTACGAGCAGTACTTC
CDR3aa: CASSSPQGGGPTYEQYF

j_gene: TRBJ2-7
abundance: -
d_gene: -
v_gene: TRBV28
CDR3nt: TGTGCCAGCTATAGCGTGGGCGAGCAGTACTTC
CDR3aa: CASYSVGEQYF

j_gene: TRBJ2-2
abundance: -
d_gene: TRBD2
v_gene: TRBV6-5
CDR3nt: TGTGCCAGCAGGGCGACTAGCGGGAGCGGGGAGCTGTTTTTT
CDR3aa: CASRATSGSGELFF

j_gene: TRBJ1-2
abundance: -
d_gene: -
v_gene: TRBV7-6
CDR3nt: TGTGCCAGCAGCTTAGAGGGGCAGAAATCCTACACCTTC
CDR3aa: CASSLEGQKSYTF

j_gene: TRBJ2-1
abundance: -
d_gene: TRBD2
v_gene: TRBV2
CDR3nt: TGTGCCAGCGGGCGACCAGGACTAGCGTACAATGAGCAGTTCTTC
CDR3aa: CASGRPGLAYNEQFF

j_gene: TRBJ2-5
abundance: -
d_gene: TRBD2
v_gene: TRBV30
CDR3nt: TGTGCCTGGAGTGTGGGACTAGGGCGTGAGACCCAGTACTTC
CDR3aa: CAWSVGLGRETQYF

j_gene: TRBJ2-1
abundance: -
d_gene: -
v_gene: TRBV4-2
CDR3nt: TGTGCCAGCAGCCTAACTAGCAACAATGAGCAGTTCTTC
CDR3aa: CASSLTSNNEQFF

j_gene: TRBJ2-7
abundance: -
d_gene: TRBD2
v_gene: TRBV7-9
CDR3nt: TGTGCCAGCAGCTTAGTGGCGACTAGCGAGGCCTACGAGCAGTACTTC
CDR3aa: CASSLVATSEAYEQYF

j_gene: TRBJ1-6
abundance: -
d_gene: TRBD1
v_gene: TRBV7-2
CDR3nt: TGTGCCAGCACCCCGGGACAGGTGTATAATTCACCCCTCCACTTT
CDR3aa: CASTPGQVYNSPLHF

j_gene: TRBJ1-4
abundance: -
d_gene: TRBD1
v_gene: TRBV7-8
CDR3nt: TGTGCCAGCAGCTTATCCCCACGACAGGGGGTTAATGAAAAACTGTTTTTT
CDR3aa: CASSLSPRQGVNEKLFF

j_gene: TRBJ2-7
abundance: -
d_gene: -
v_gene: TRBV28
CDR3nt: TGTGCCAGCAGGCTAGACAGGCCCCCCTACGAGCAGTACTTC
CDR3aa: CASRLDRPPYEQYF

j_gene: TRBJ2-7
abundance: -
d_gene: TRBD2
v_gene: TRBV4-1
CDR3nt: TGCGCCAGCAGCTCCACCGGGGGGTCCTACGAGCAGTACTTC
CDR3aa: CASSSTGGSYEQYF

j_gene: TRBJ2-1
abundance: -
d_gene: TRBD1
v_gene: TRBV7-2
CDR3nt: TGTGCCAGCAGCTTAGGGACAGGGGGCGTATACAATGAGCAGTTCTTC
CDR3aa: CASSLGTGGVYNEQFF

j_gene: TRBJ2-7
abundance: -
d_gene: TRBD1
v_gene: TRBV5-5
CDR3nt: TGTGCCAGCAGCTCGGGACAGGGGGCATACGAGCAGTACTTC
CDR3aa: CASSSGQGAYEQYF

j_gene: TRBJ2-5
abundance: -
d_gene: TRBD1
v_gene: TRBV27
CDR3nt: TGTGCCAGCAGTGCCCCCCGGGACAGGGGGCGCCCCCAGTACTTC
CDR3aa: CASSAPRDRGRPQYF

j_gene: TRBJ2-2
abundance: -
d_gene: TRBD1
v_gene: TRBV27
CDR3nt: TGTGCCAGCGTATCAGGGGGTCCGGCATTTGGGGAGCTGTTTTTT
CDR3aa: CASVSGGPAFGELFF

j_gene: TRBJ1-5
abundance: -
d_gene: -
v_gene: TRBV19
CDR3nt: TGTGCCAGTAGTTTGGGGGACTTTAGCAATCAGCCCCAGCATTTT
CDR3aa: CASSLGDFSNQPQHF

j_gene: TRBJ2-7
abundance: -
d_gene: -
v_gene: TRBV4-2
CDR3nt: TGTGCCAGCAGCCGCGCGAAGAGCTCCTACGAGCAGTACTTC
CDR3aa: CASSRAKSSYEQYF

j_gene: TRBJ2-2
abundance: -
d_gene: TRBD1
v_gene: TRBV5-1
CDR3nt: TGCGCCAGCAGCCCAGGGACAGGGGTGAACACCGGGGAGCTGTTTTTT
CDR3aa: CASSPGTGVNTGELFF

j_gene: TRBJ2-3
abundance: -
d_gene: TRBD1
v_gene: TRBV7-2
CDR3nt: TGTGCCAGCAGCCAAGGGGACAGAGACACAGATACGCAGTATTTT
CDR3aa: CASSQGDRDTDTQYF

j_gene: TRBJ1-5
abundance: -
d_gene: -
v_gene: TRBV2
CDR3nt: TGTGCCAGCAGGCCAGATAGCGGCAATCAGCCCCAGCATTTT
CDR3aa: CASRPDSGNQPQHF

j_gene: TRBJ1-4
abundance: -
d_gene: TRBD1
v_gene: TRBV5-1
CDR3nt: TGCGCCAGCAGCCTGACAGGGGGAGGCGAAAAACTGTTTTTT
CDR3aa: CASSLTGGGEKLFF

j_gene: TRBJ1-5
abundance: -
d_gene: -
v_gene: TRBV18
CDR3nt: TGTGCCAGCTCACCTGTTCATGGTCAGGATAATCAGCCCCAGCATTTT
CDR3aa: CASSPVHGQDNQPQHF

j_gene: TRBJ2-7
abundance: -
d_gene: TRBD2
v_gene: TRBV2
CDR3nt: TGTGCCAGCAGGCGGGGGGGCTACGAGCAGTACTTC
CDR3aa: CASRRGGYEQYF